This paragraph covers one T cell receptor (beta chain) sequence. Its antigen is not yet known. Given a far larger clone just one base away, this is likely a sequencing read error. Donors were healthy HIV-negative adults with no recently reported acute infections or vaccinations. Only Caucasian adults living in Nashville, Tennessee, USA were represented among the donors. For unsorted samples, 90 million or so PBMCs were counted and genomic DNA was extracted with the QIAamp DNA Blood Mini kit. Blood was collected by leukapheresis, and PBMCs were isolated by Ficoll-Histopaque density gradient centrifugation and then cryopreserved in liquid nitrogen vapor phase. The data are from a study of shared clonotypes between healthy human individuals (dated by TCRdb to the early 2020s). For the study in its entirety: The cohort included a few men and two women between 18 and 49 years of age. To estimate repertoire size and how much clonotype sharing occurs between individuals, the study deeply sequenced the blood TCR repertoires of a handful of healthy adults. To increase sequencing depth and limit assay-specific biases, TCR repertoire library preparation and sequencing were carried out by different laboratories using diverse techniques. Each donor's leukapheresis produced roughly between about 0.9 and 9.5 billion PBMCs. The investigation overall reported the following: The small number of donors limited the genetic and exposure-history diversity represented. Pairwise subsampling led to the expectation that sequencing depth would affect the degree of clonotype sharing among donors. Sampling was limited to blood, and TCR repertoires in tissue likely differ from TCR repertoires in blood.

The CDR3 runs 14 residues from the cysteine to the phenylalanine. Only the CDR3 part of the read is kept: 42 bases, read in frame from the first base. The germline V gene (reference sequence) specifies GTSNPN as CDR1 and SVGIG as CDR2. Using the deep immunoSEQ assay, multiplex PCR amplified TCR CDR3 regions from genomic DNA. Extracted genomic DNA from each cell subset was distributed evenly across all wells of several immunoSEQ 96-well plates, and each plate was treated as a replicate. For unsorted PBMC, approximately 300 ng of genomic DNA, equivalent to about 30,000 T cell genomes, went into each replicate PCR. Genomic DNA from unsorted PBMC was sequenced over ten immunoSEQ deep assay plates. Purified libraries were measured with a Qubit 3.0 fluorometer, size-checked on a Bioanalyzer 2100, and measured again with the KAPA Library Quantification kit. Every immunoSEQ 96-well plate was sequenced on a dedicated single-read 150-cycle Illumina NextSeq 550 flow cell. From the authors' description of their analysis: The immunoSEQ output contained only junctional sequences without quality scores, so filtering could not match that applied to full-length reads. Sequences were annotated with PyIR, a Python wrapper for IgBLAST v1.9, and V/J genes and CDR3 were assigned using IMGT germline references. Reads were removed for weak V/J assignments (E-value above 1e-6), missing CDR3, stop codons, out-of-frame junctions, or ambiguous translated residues. V3J clonotypes were defined by identical inferred V gene, J gene, and CDR3 amino acid sequence. Percentage overlap between repertoires was computed as shared unique clonotypes divided by the size of the smaller repertoire. Richness of each repertoire was evaluated using RTK rarefaction, the Chao1 estimator, and Recon v2.1 estimates of unobserved clonotypes. TCRdb's version of the immuneACCESS table is confined to in-frame rearrangements and falls short of the full clone set. An unresolved V gene accounts for under half of the shortfall where checked; the remainder is of unknown origin. D and trimming were read from the DNA, whereas the V and J calls and clone size are those reported in that table. The sample table lists about half a million clones, 81% of them with a count of one. Approximately 12% of the sample lies in the top ten.

The sequenced sample was PBMCs. The sequence was collected from a woman in her thirties or forties in good health. Some clones in this sample may be carry-over from other donors' samples. The V and J genes are TRBV30 and TRBJ1-5; no D segment can be confidently identified. The CDR3: CDWSNGVGDQPQHF. The DNA reads TGTGACTGGAGTAACGGGGTGGGAGATCAGCCCCAGCATTTT.